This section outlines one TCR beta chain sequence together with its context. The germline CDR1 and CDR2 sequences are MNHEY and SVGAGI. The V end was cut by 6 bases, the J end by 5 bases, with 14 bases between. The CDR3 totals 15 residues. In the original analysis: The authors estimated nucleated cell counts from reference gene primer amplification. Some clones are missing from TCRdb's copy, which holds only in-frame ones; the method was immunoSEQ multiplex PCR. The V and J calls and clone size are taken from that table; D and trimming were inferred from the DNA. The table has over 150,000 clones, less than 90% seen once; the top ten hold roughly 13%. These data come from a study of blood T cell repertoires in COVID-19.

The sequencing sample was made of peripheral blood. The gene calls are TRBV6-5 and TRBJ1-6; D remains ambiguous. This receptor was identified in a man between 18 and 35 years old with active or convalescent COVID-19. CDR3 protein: CASSQGGRNNSPLHF. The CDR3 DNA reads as TGTGCCAGCAGCCAAGGAGGGCGGAATAATTCACCCCTCCACTTT.